The 19 T cell receptor beta chains reported below all come from one sample, sequenced in a study of identical twins. TCRdb fed the 5' RACE reads into MiXCR, producing one record per CDR3 protein. The profile covers a few hundred thousand distinct CDR3 sequences, with about 12% appearing a single time and around 6.9% taken by the ten largest. The same sample was also used in a study of yellow fever vaccine responses in identical twins.

The sequenced sample consisted of CD8+ T cells sorted from blood. These receptors were obtained from a woman younger than 35 in good health.

This clonotype was detected many times. The V and J genes are TRBV20-1 and TRBJ1-5; no firm D call. Germline V gene sequence: CDR1 DFQATT, CDR2 SNEGSKA (reference sequence). The CDR3 runs 12 residues. V gave up 4 bases and J gave up 1 base, with 5 bases separating them. DNA of the CDR3: TGCAGTGCTACCTTAAGCAATCAGCCCCAGCATTTT. Translation: CSATLSNQPQHF.

There are many counts of this clonotype. V gene TRBV4-1 combines with J gene TRBJ1-5; no clear D. This CDR3 is built from 15 residues. V was clipped by 1 base and J by 0 bases, with 7 bases between them. From germline, CDR1 is MGHRA and CDR2 YSYEKL. As DNA, the CDR3 is TGCGCCAGCAGCCAAGTTGTCTATAGCAATCAGCCCCAGCATTTT. Protein: CASSQVVYSNQPQHF.

J is TRBJ2-1 and V is TRBV27, with no clear D. This CDR3 region has 15 residues. Trimming shortened V by 5 bases and J by 2 bases, and 13 bases separated the two germline ends. The germline gives CDR1 MNHEY, CDR2 SMNVEV (reference sequence). CDR3 nucleotides: TGTGCCAGCAGTAAGGACGCCAGGCCCTACAATGAGCAGTTCTTC. As protein: CASSKDARPYNEQFF.

V gene TRBV10-2 combines with J gene TRBJ1-1; D remains unclear. With 3 bases removed from V and 4 bases from J, the gap between germline ends came to 12 bases. Germline CDR1 reads WSHSY; CDR2 reads SAAADI. The CDR3 sequence is 14 residues long. CDR3 protein: CASSDLWAGTEAFF. As DNA, the CDR3 is TGCGCCAGCAGTGACCTCTGGGCGGGCACTGAAGCTTTCTTT.

CDR3 amino acids: CASSLFSGGTADTQYF. CDR3 sequence (DNA): TGTGCCAGCAGTTTATTTAGCGGGGGGACCGCAGATACGCAGTATTTT. The V gene is TRBV27, the J gene TRBJ2-3; 10 bases line up with TRBD2. V lost 1 base, J lost 4 bases, and 5 bases stayed unmatched. Germline V CDR1 and CDR2: MNHEY, SMNVEV (reference sequence). This CDR3 has 16 amino acids.

The rearrangement links TRBV5-6 to TRBJ2-7, with D perhaps being TRBD1 or TRBD2 (5 bases each). With 10 bases removed from V and 5 bases from J, the gap between germline ends came to 22 bases. Per the germline V gene, CDR1 is SGHDT and CDR2 is YYEEEE. This CDR3 is built from 14 residues. The CDR3 region has the DNA TGTGCCTTCATCGGGGCTTATGCCCCCGACGAGCAGTACGTC. It specifies CAFIGAYAPDEQYV.

This clonotype came up a few times. The chain employs TRBV20-1 and TRBJ1-2; 10 bases are a match to TRBD1. The CDR3 sequence is 18 residues long. Per the germline V gene, CDR1 is DFQATT and CDR2 is SNEGSKA (reference sequence). The trim removed 1 base at V and 1 base at J, leaving 12 bases unmatched. DNA for the CDR3: TGCAGTGCTAGAGGTCCGGAAATTGACAGGGGGCTTAACTATGGCTACACCTTC. It specifies CSARGPEIDRGLNYGYTF.

This clonotype has a count of ten or more. V usage is TRBV6-4 and J usage is TRBJ2-3; tentatively, D is TRBD2 (6 bases). CDR1 is MRHNA, CDR2 SNTAGT, per germline. V was cut by 6 bases and J by 3 bases, with 19 bases left in between. CDR3 length: 16 residues. The CDR3 reads CASSVGAGSATDTQYF. The CDR3 DNA reads TGTGCCAGCAGCGTAGGAGCGGGTTCGGCAACAGATACGCAGTATTTT.

This chain uses TRBV5-4 with TRBJ2-1, with D unclear. With 2 bases removed from V and 0 bases from J, the gap between germline ends came to 15 bases. This CDR3 comprises 17 residues. Germline lookup yields CDR1 SGHNT and CDR2 YYREEE (reference sequence). The CDR3 loop reads CASSFSRERRSYNEQFF. The DNA of the CDR3 is TGTGCCAGCAGCTTCAGTCGTGAGAGGCGCTCCTACAATGAGCAGTTCTTC.

At least ten counts were recorded for this clonotype. Here the CDR3 DNA reads TGTGCCAGCAGCTTAAGACAGGGGAGGCTGGAGACCCAGTACTTC. Translated, it gives CASSLRQGRLETQYF. J is TRBJ2-5 and V is TRBV13, with 8 bases lining up with TRBD1. Losses at the gene ends were 2 bases for V and 5 bases for J; bases not matched to a gene: 7. There are 15 residues in the CDR3. The germline CDR1 and CDR2 sequences are PRHDT and FYEKMQ (reference sequence).

The CDR3: CASSVWGDGTEAFF. CDR3 nucleotides: TGTGCCAGCAGTGTATGGGGGGACGGCACTGAAGCTTTCTTT. The rearrangement uses TRBV2 and TRBJ1-1; tentatively, D is TRBD1 (5 bases). The V gene lost 4 bases and the J gene lost 4 bases, with 13 bases spanning the gap. Germline assignment: CDR1 SNHLY and CDR2 FYNNEI. This CDR3 has 14 residues.

This clonotype was recorded at least ten times. The DNA for the CDR3 is TGCAGCGTTGAAGATGCCGTGGGCGGACAGCCGGCGAACAATGAGCAGTTCTTC. Its translation is CSVEDAVGGQPANNEQFF. The V and J genes are TRBV29-1 and TRBJ2-1; a possible D gene is TRBD1 (6 bases). Germline loops: CDR1 SQVTM, CDR2 ANQGSEA. This CDR3 region has 18 residues. V lost 0 bases and J 5 bases, leaving 23 bases between the germline ends.

The chain carries TRBV6-2 or TRBV6-3 and TRBJ2-3, with TRBD1 identical over 7 bases. Trimming cost V 1 base and J 3 bases; bases outside gene matches: 7. The CDR3 spans 16 residues. Germline CDR1 reads MNHEY; CDR2 reads SVGEGT. CDR3 protein: CASSYLSRGWTDTQYF. The CDR3 nucleotides are TGTGCCAGCAGTTACTTGTCCAGGGGGTGGACAGATACGCAGTATTTT.

This clonotype has more than one count but fewer than ten. The rearrangement links TRBV12-3 or TRBV12-4 to TRBJ2-3, with D tentatively TRBD2 (5 bases). The CDR3 sequence is 12 residues long. V was pared by 5 bases and J by 6 bases, with 9 bases between. CDR3 sequence (DNA): TGTGCCAGCAGTCGCTGGAGGGATACGCAGTATTTT. Protein product: CASSRWRDTQYF.

J is TRBJ2-1 and V is TRBV27, with D perhaps assigned TRBD1 or TRBD2 (8 bases each). Germline CDR1 and CDR2: MNHEY and SMNVEV (reference sequence). V lost 1 base to trimming and J lost 8 bases, with 15 bases between them. The CDR3 extends over 15 amino acids. DNA for the CDR3: TGTGCCAGCAGTTTATGGACAGGGCGGGGGGATGAGCAGTTCTTC. Translating gives CASSLWTGRGDEQFF.

The genes are TRBV20-1 and TRBJ2-7; 8 bases line up with TRBD2. The CDR3 runs to 16 residues. Germline V CDR1 and CDR2: DFQATT, SNEGSKA (reference sequence). Trimming removed 1 base from V and 5 bases from J; junction bases left unmatched: 13. The CDR3 DNA is TGCAGTGCTAGAGGACTCAGAGGAGCGGGGGACAACGAGCAGTACGTC. Translating gives CSARGLRGAGDNEQYV.

CDR3 protein: CASSFLAPRGYEQFF. The CDR3, as DNA: TGTGCCAGCAGCTTCCTAGCGCCGAGAGGGTATGAGCAGTTCTTC. This chain uses TRBV7-8 with TRBJ2-1, with TRBD2 as a possible D gene (6 bases). Trimming removed 3 bases at V and 8 bases at J, with 17 bases between. The CDR3 contains 15 residues. Germline CDR1 and CDR2: SGHVS and FQNEAQ.

In this sample, this clonotype turned up a few times. This chain uses TRBV28 with TRBJ2-1; 7 nucleotides align to TRBD1. V was clipped by 7 bases and J by 6 bases; unmatched bases: 3. CDR1 and CDR2 from the germline V gene are MDHEN and SYDVKM. CDR3 length equals 12 residues. This CDR3 reads CASKGGPNEQFF. The CDR3 DNA sequence: TGTGCCAGCAAAGGGGGCCCCAATGAGCAGTTCTTC. Complete variable domain (other parts from reference TRBV28 and TRBJ2-1): DVKVTQSSRYLVKRTGEKVFLECVQDMDHENMFWYRQDPGLGLRLIYFSYDVKMKEKGDIPEGYSVSREKKERFSLILESASTNQTSMYLCASKGGPNEQFFGPGTRLTVL.

The rearrangement uses TRBV28 and TRBJ1-6; possible D gene TRBD1, 6 bases. The V gene lost 5 bases and the J gene lost 11 bases, with 16 bases spanning the gap. This CDR3 is built from 14 residues. Germline CDR1 and CDR2: MDHEN and SYDVKM. CDR3 nucleotides: TGTGCCAGCAGTAACAGGGCCACCGTTACACCCCTCCACTTT. Encoded protein: CASSNRATVTPLHF.